One and the same sample provided the 31 T cell receptor beta chains below, sequenced in a study of T-cell memory formation after mild COVID-19 (dated by TCRdb to the early 2020s). The protocol used for the library was 5' RACE. The sequencer listed for this sample is Illumina NovaSeq 6000. Starting from the raw public reads, TCRdb applied fastp trimming at Q25, assembled clones with MiXCR and retained in-frame beta chains. Merged by CDR3 protein, the rows form single entries marked with the most common genes and DNA. Present in this sample are about 400,000 distinct CDR3 sequences, about a quarter of which were seen just once. The ten top clones hold roughly 13% of the sample. Sequencing was done on a sample of PBMCs or a T cell subset sorted from them (not recorded which). These receptors were taken from an adult woman who had mild COVID-19 (a few samples of this study predate the infection). The sample titles of this study are shuffled in the database, so cell type and time point are left out; the donor was told from shared clones.

This clonotype showed up many times. This chain joins TRBV7-2 and TRBJ2-5; D gene uncertain. Germline V lookup: CDR1 SGHTA, CDR2 FQGNSA. This CDR3 is built from 14 residues. The germline V and J ends were trimmed by 1 base and 3 bases, with 9 bases remaining between them. CDR3 bases: TGTGCCAGCAGCTTAGAACGGGTAAAAGAGACCCAGTACTTC. It codes for CASSLERVKETQYF.

The CDR3 coding sequence is TGTGCCAGTAGTTCCCGAAGAGATACGCAGTATTTT. This translates into CASSSRRDTQYF. The chain carries TRBV19 and TRBJ2-3; D gene unclear. This CDR3 region has 12 residues. V lost 5 bases to trimming and J lost 5 bases, with 8 bases between them. The germline V gene encodes CDR1 LNHDA and CDR2 SQIVND (reference sequence).

The chain employs TRBV7-8 and TRBJ2-7, with TRBD2 identical over 12 bases. Per the germline V gene, CDR1 is SGHVS and CDR2 is FQNEAQ. V was clipped by 3 bases and J by 0 bases; unmatched bases: 9. This CDR3 comprises 18 residues. This CDR3 is CASSLDRVTSGSSYEQYF. In DNA form, the CDR3 reads TGTGCCAGCAGCTTGGACAGGGTGACTAGCGGGAGCTCCTACGAGCAGTACTTC.

V is TRBV27 and J is TRBJ2-2; TRBD2 matches 8 bases. The CDR3 length is 15 residues. Germline V gives CDR1 MNHEY, CDR2 SMNVEV (reference sequence). V was clipped by 3 bases and J by 4 bases; unmatched bases: 4. CDR3 sequence (DNA): TGTGCCAGCAGTTTTGGGCGGGGGGCCACCGGGGAGCTGTTTTTT. Encoded protein: CASSFGRGATGELFF.

The sample holds a few counts of this clonotype. The J gene is TRBJ1-2, the V gene TRBV20-1; possibly TRBD1 for D (5 bases). The CDR3 is 11 amino acids. CDR1 and CDR2 from the germline V gene are DFQATT and SNEGSKA (reference sequence). Trimming left V 3 bases short and J 8 bases short, with 10 bases between. CDR3 in DNA: TGCAGTGCTAGCAGGGACCGGGGCTACACCTTC. It is translated as CSASRDRGYTF.

The rearrangement joins TRBV24-1 to TRBJ2-7; D possibly corresponds to TRBD1 (6 bases). Germline V gene lookup returns CDR1 KGHDR and CDR2 SFDVKD. Trimming cost V 5 bases and J 7 bases, with 17 bases left between them. This CDR3 has 14 residues. CDR3 loop: CATSAGTNLGEQYF. The CDR3 DNA sequence: TGTGCCACCAGTGCGGGGACAAATCTGGGAGAGCAGTACTTC.

This chain uses TRBV7-2 with TRBJ2-7; TRBD2 agrees at 15 bases. Germline CDR1 and CDR2: SGHTA and FQGNSA. The CDR3 runs 18 residues. V trimming: 0 bases; J trimming: 3 bases; junction bases outside the gene matches: 6. The CDR3 DNA sequence: TGTGCCAGCAGCTTAGCGACCTGGACTAGCGGGGGGGACTACGAGCAGTACTTC. It yields the protein CASSLATWTSGGDYEQYF.

Many counts were recorded for this clonotype. The rearrangement links TRBV2 to TRBJ2-7, with D perhaps TRBD1 (5 bases). The V end was cut by 8 bases, the J end by 0 bases, with 8 bases between. The germline CDR1 and CDR2 sequences are SNHLY and FYNNEI. This CDR3 region has 12 residues. Written as DNA, the CDR3 is TGTGCCAGCCGACAGAGCTCCTACGAGCAGTACTTC. This sequence encodes CASRQSSYEQYF. Filled out from reference TRBV2 and TRBJ2-7, the complete variable domain reads EPEVTQTPSHQVTQMGQEVILRCVPISNHLYFYWYRQILGQKVEFLVSFYNNEISEKSEIFDDQFSVERPDGSNFTLKIRSTKLEDSAMYFCASRQSSYEQYFGPGTRLTVT.

This clonotype was seen at least ten times. The rearrangement links TRBV6-4 to TRBJ1-1, with D possibly being TRBD1 (6 bases). The CDR3 is 14 residues long. CDR1 MRHNA and CDR2 SNTAGT come from the germline V gene. Trimming cost V 4 bases and J 5 bases, with 14 bases left between them. The chain's CDR3 is CASSVLGGATEAFF. CDR3 sequence (DNA): TGTGCCAGCAGTGTGCTAGGGGGGGCTACTGAAGCTTTCTTT.

This clonotype was seen a few times. The chain joins TRBV4-1 to TRBJ2-2, with 14 bases lining up with TRBD2. The germline V gene has CDR1 MGHRA and CDR2 YSYEKL. The V and J ends lost 6 bases and 8 bases, in that order; junction bases with no gene match: 11. This CDR3 comprises 17 residues. The CDR3 sequence: CASRRTSGGYNLGELFF. DNA of the CDR3: TGCGCCAGCAGACGGACTAGCGGGGGGTATAATCTAGGGGAGCTGTTTTTT.

The V gene is TRBV24-1, the J gene TRBJ1-2; TRBD1 aligns across 7 bases. CDR3 length: 14 amino acids. In germline, CDR1 is KGHDR, CDR2 SFDVKD. V was pared by 6 bases and J by 4 bases, with 7 bases of the junction left unmatched. In DNA form, the CDR3 reads TGTGCCACCAGTAAGGGACAGACCCCCTATGGCTACACCTTC. Encoded protein: CATSKGQTPYGYTF.

In nucleotides, the CDR3 is TGCAGCGTTGCTGAAGGTAGAGATACGCAGTATTTT. Its translation: CSVAEGRDTQYF. This sequence joins TRBV29-1 and TRBJ2-3; no definite D call. Trimming removed 4 bases from V and 5 bases from J, with 10 bases in between. The germline gives CDR1 SQVTM, CDR2 ANQGSEA. The CDR3 spans 12 residues.

This clonotype was seen only a few times. The rearrangement uses TRBV7-9 and TRBJ2-7, with 11 bases matching TRBD2. The V gene's germline CDR1 is SEHNR and CDR2 FQNEAQ (reference sequence). After removal of 1 base from V and 3 bases from J, the junction contained 5 bases not matched to a gene. CDR3 length: 16 amino acids. CDR3 residues: CASSLDIGLAGYEQYF. For the CDR3, the DNA is TGTGCCAGCAGCTTAGATATAGGACTAGCGGGCTACGAGCAGTACTTC.

This clonotype came up a few times. The chain links TRBV11-1 to TRBJ1-1; the D is unclear. Germline loops: CDR1 SGHAT, CDR2 FQDESV (reference sequence). Trimming stripped 3 bases from V and 1 base from J, with 9 bases between. The CDR3 spans 14 residues. The chain's CDR3 is CASSFGQENTEAFF. The CDR3 coding sequence is TGTGCCAGCAGCTTCGGCCAGGAGAACACTGAAGCTTTCTTT.

The chain recombines TRBV9 with TRBJ2-5, with 11 bases aligning to TRBD2. The trim removed 0 bases at V and 4 bases at J, leaving 2 bases unmatched. In germline, CDR1 is SGDLS, CDR2 YYNGEE. The CDR3 consists of 15 residues. Here the CDR3 DNA reads TGTGCCAGCAGCGTAGGACTAGCGGGATTAGAGACCCAGTACTTC. This sequence encodes CASSVGLAGLETQYF.

This clonotype was observed a few times. The gene calls are TRBV12-3 or TRBV12-4 and TRBJ1-1; weak D call: TRBD1 (5 bases). The CDR3 consists of 14 residues. V was shortened by 5 bases and J by 0 bases, with 10 bases between the two germline ends. As DNA, the CDR3 is TGTGCCAGCAGTGGGGGACGGATGAACACTGAAGCTTTCTTT. Encoded protein: CASSGGRMNTEAFF.

This clonotype was seen a single time. V usage is TRBV6-2 or TRBV6-3 and J usage is TRBJ2-3; D unclear. The V and J ends lost 5 bases and 6 bases respectively, with 12 bases between them. The CDR3 runs to 13 residues. Germline lookup yields CDR1 MNHEY and CDR2 SVGEGT. DNA of the CDR3: TGTGCCAGCAGTCATCGGGTTATGGATACGCAGTATTTT. Protein sequence: CASSHRVMDTQYF.

The chain carries TRBV12-3 or TRBV12-4 and TRBJ2-1; the D gene is possibly TRBD2 (6 bases). The CDR3 has 12 amino acids. Trimming removed 4 bases from V and 7 bases from J, with 8 bases in between. The CDR3 loop reads CASSWDLNEQFF. CDR3 nucleotide sequence: TGTGCCAGCAGTTGGGACTTGAATGAGCAGTTCTTC.

V is TRBV7-9 and J is TRBJ1-1; a possible D gene is TRBD1 (5 bases). The CDR3 has 12 residues. Germline CDR1 and CDR2: SEHNR and FQNEAQ (reference sequence). Trimming removed 8 bases at V and 3 bases at J, with 10 bases between. The DNA for the CDR3 is TGTGCCAGCCGCCGGGGGGACACTGAAGCTTTCTTT. It encodes CASRRGDTEAFF.

This clonotype has only a few counts. The chain combines TRBV20-1 with TRBJ1-3, with a tentative D call TRBD1 (6 bases). Trimming cost V 0 bases and J 2 bases, with 11 bases left between them. Germline CDR1 and CDR2: DFQATT and SNEGSKA (reference sequence). There are 15 residues in the CDR3. CDR3 bases: TGCAGTGCTAGAGATATGGGGGCTGCTGGAAACACCATATATTTT. Amino acids: CSARDMGAAGNTIYF.

This clonotype was seen a handful of times. The CDR3: CASSQGQGILAKNIQYF. The CDR3 DNA is TGCGCCAGCAGCCAAGGGCAGGGGATACTAGCCAAAAACATTCAGTACTTC. The V gene is TRBV4-1, the J gene TRBJ2-4; the D gene is possibly TRBD1 (6 bases). V lost 1 base to trimming and J lost 0 bases, with 13 bases between them. The CDR3 has 17 residues. CDR1 is MGHRA, CDR2 YSYEKL, per germline.

This clonotype came up a few times. The gene calls are TRBV4-1 and TRBJ1-1; D uncertain. CDR1 and CDR2 from the germline V gene are MGHRA and YSYEKL. This CDR3 has 12 amino acids. With 0 bases removed from V and 8 bases from J, the gap between germline ends came to 7 bases. CDR3 region: CASSQDRREAFF. In nucleotides, the CDR3 is TGCGCCAGCAGCCAAGATAGGAGGGAAGCTTTCTTT.

This clonotype occurred a few times. This sequence joins TRBV3-2 and TRBJ2-7; the D segment call TRBD2 is taken from the table without a DNA check. TRBV3-2 constitutes a pseudogene. CDR3 length: 13 amino acids. CDR3 residues: CASSIQDGPGQYF. The CDR3 coding sequence is TGTGCCAGCAGCATCCAGGACGGGCCCGGGCAGTACTTC.

The sample holds a few counts of this clonotype. The chain is built from TRBV5-1 and TRBJ2-1; 8 positions agree with TRBD2. CDR3 size: 16 residues. V shed 3 bases, J shed 0 bases, and the junction held 5 bases outside the gene matches. Germline loops: CDR1 SGHRS, CDR2 YFSETQ. CDR3 sequence (DNA): TGCGCCAGCAGCTCATTGAGCGGGAGCTCCTACAATGAGCAGTTCTTC. The encoded protein is CASSSLSGSSYNEQFF.

The V gene is TRBV6-5, the J gene TRBJ1-2, with D maybe TRBD1 (5 bases). In germline, CDR1 is MNHEY, CDR2 SVGAGI. V was shortened by 2 bases and J by 2 bases, with 18 bases between the two germline ends. The CDR3 consists of 17 residues. The CDR3 DNA reads TGTGCCAGCAGTTACCTCGTCCGATATTGGGGGAACTATGGCTACACCTTC. It translates to CASSYLVRYWGNYGYTF.

This clonotype showed up just a few times. This rearrangement joins TRBV25-1 to TRBJ1-3; D call uncertain. CDR3 length: 13 amino acids. V was shortened by 5 bases and J by 4 bases, with 9 bases between the two germline ends. Looked up from germline, CDR1 is MGHDK and CDR2 is SYGVNS. The CDR3 nucleotides are TGTGCCAGCAGTCCGGCGGGGGGAAACACCATATATTTT. Protein: CASSPAGGNTIYF.

There are a few counts of this clonotype. V is TRBV24-1 and J is TRBJ1-5; D ambiguous. The CDR3 sequence is 15 residues long. V was pared by 5 bases and J by 2 bases, with 12 bases between. Looked up from germline, CDR1 is KGHDR and CDR2 is SFDVKD. DNA for the CDR3: TGTGCCACCAGTGTGGGAGGTACGGGCAATCAGCCCCAGCATTTT. Its protein product is CATSVGGTGNQPQHF.

This clonotype was found many times. Germline is not matched at one junction end, which may reflect a read error. The chain joins TRBV18 to TRBJ2-5; D not certain. From germline, CDR1 is KGHSH and CDR2 LQKENI. The CDR3 runs to 12 residues. The CDR3: CASSPDRETQYF. CDR3 DNA sequence: TGCGCCAGCAGCCCGGACCGGGAGACCCAGTACTTC.

The chain has TRBV7-6 and TRBJ1-5; TRBD1 aligns across 7 bases. CDR1 and CDR2 from the germline V gene are SGHVS and FNYEAQ. J gave up 3 bases and V 5 bases, and 10 bases lay outside the gene matches. The CDR3 loop spans 16 amino acids. The CDR3 reads CASSPYDRVINQPQHF. The DNA of the CDR3 is TGTGCCAGCAGCCCTTATGACAGGGTTATCAATCAGCCCCAGCATTTT.

This clonotype was counted a few times. The chain is built from TRBV5-1 and TRBJ2-5; D might be TRBD1 (5 bases). From germline, CDR1 is SGHRS and CDR2 YFSETQ. This CDR3 spans 14 amino acids. Trimming took off 1 base at V and 4 bases at J, with 11 bases between the two ends. CDR3: CASSLRQSGETQYF. The DNA of the CDR3 is TGCGCCAGCAGCTTGAGACAGTCAGGAGAGACCCAGTACTTC.

This chain uses TRBV7-6 with TRBJ1-5, with D possibly being TRBD1 (6 bases). The CDR3 spans 14 residues. V was trimmed by 4 bases and J by 7 bases, leaving 14 bases between them. CDR1 is SGHVS, CDR2 FNYEAQ, per germline. The CDR3 region is CASSSDSKGQPQHF. CDR3 in DNA: TGTGCCAGCAGCTCGGACAGTAAGGGCCAGCCCCAGCATTTT.